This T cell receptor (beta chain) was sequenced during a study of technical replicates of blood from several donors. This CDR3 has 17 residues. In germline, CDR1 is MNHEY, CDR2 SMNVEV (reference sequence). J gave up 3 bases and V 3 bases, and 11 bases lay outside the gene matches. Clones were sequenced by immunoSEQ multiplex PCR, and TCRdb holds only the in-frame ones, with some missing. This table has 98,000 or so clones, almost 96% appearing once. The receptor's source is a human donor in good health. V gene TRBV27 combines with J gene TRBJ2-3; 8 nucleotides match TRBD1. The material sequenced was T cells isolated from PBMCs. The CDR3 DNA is TGTGCCAGCAGTTTCCCCGCGGGACAGGAGGTTACAGATACGCAGTATTTT. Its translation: CASSFPAGQEVTDTQYF.